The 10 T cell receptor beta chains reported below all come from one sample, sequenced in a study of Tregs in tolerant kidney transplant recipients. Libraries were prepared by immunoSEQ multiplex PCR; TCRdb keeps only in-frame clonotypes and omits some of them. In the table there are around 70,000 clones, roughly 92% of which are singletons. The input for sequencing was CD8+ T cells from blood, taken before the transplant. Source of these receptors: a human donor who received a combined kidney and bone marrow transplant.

The chain's CDR3 is CASSVGSNYGYTF. The CDR3 region has the DNA TGTGCCAGCAGTGTGGGCAGTAACTATGGCTACACCTTC. The chain carries TRBV6-5 and TRBJ1-2; D gene ambiguous. The CDR3 is 13 amino acids. V was trimmed by 5 bases and J by 1 base, leaving 8 bases between them. Looked up from germline, CDR1 is MNHEY and CDR2 is SVGAGI.

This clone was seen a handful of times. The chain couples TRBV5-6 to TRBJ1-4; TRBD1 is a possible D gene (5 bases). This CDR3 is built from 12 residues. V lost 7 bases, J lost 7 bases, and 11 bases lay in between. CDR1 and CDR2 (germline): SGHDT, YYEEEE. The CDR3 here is CASRGLGEKLFF. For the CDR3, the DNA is TGTGCCAGCCGGGGGTTGGGTGAAAAACTGTTTTTT.

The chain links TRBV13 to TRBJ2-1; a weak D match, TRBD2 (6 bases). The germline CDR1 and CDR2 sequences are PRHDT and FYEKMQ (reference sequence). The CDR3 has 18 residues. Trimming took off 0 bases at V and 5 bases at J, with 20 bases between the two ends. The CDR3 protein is CASSLGLYRGYNDNEQFF. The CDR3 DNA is TGTGCCAGCAGCTTAGGCCTTTATCGGGGGTATAACGACAATGAGCAGTTCTTC.

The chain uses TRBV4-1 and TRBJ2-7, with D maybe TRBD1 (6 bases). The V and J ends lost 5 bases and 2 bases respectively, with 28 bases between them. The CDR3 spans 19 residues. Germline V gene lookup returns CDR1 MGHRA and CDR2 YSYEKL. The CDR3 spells CASSSHGVRQGTMPYEQYF. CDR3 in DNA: TGCGCCAGCAGCTCCCATGGAGTGCGTCAGGGGACCATGCCCTACGAGCAGTACTTC.

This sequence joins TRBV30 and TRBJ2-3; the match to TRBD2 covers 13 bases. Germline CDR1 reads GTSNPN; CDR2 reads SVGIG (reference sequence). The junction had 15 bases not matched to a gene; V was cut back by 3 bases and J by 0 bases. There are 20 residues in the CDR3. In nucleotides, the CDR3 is TGTGCCTGGAGGCCCTCCCCGAGACTAGCGGGAGGACCTAGCACAGATACGCAGTATTTT. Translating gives CAWRPSPRLAGGPSTDTQYF. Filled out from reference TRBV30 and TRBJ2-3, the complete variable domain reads SQTIHQWPATLVQPVGSPLSLECTVEGTSNPNLYWYRQAAGRGLQLLFYSVGIGQISSEVPQNLSASRPQDRQFILSSKKLLLSDSGFYLCAWRPSPRLAGGPSTDTQYFGPGTRLTVL.

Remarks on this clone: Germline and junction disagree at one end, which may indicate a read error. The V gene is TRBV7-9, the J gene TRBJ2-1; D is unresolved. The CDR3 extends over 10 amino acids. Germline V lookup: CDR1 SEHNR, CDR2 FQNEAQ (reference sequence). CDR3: CASSNNEQFF. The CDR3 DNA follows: TGTGCCAGCTCCAACAATGAGCAGTTCTTC.

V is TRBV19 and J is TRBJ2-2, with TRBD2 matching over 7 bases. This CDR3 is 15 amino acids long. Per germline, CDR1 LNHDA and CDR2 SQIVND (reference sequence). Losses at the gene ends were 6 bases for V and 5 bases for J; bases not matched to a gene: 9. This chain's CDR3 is CASRISGEGTGELFF. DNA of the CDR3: TGTGCCAGTAGGATTAGTGGGGAGGGAACCGGGGAGCTGTTTTTT.

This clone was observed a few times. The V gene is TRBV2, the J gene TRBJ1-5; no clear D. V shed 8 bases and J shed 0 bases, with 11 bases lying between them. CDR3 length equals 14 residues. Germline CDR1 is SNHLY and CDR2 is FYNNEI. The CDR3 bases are TGTGCCAGCGAAGGAGGTTATAGCAATCAGCCCCAGCATTTT. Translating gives CASEGGYSNQPQHF.

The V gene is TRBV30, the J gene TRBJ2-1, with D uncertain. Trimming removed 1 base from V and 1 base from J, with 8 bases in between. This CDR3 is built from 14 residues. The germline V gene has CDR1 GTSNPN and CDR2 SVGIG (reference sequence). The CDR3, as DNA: TGTGCCTGGAGTGAACTACATTCCTACAATGAGCAGTTCTTC. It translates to CAWSELHSYNEQFF.

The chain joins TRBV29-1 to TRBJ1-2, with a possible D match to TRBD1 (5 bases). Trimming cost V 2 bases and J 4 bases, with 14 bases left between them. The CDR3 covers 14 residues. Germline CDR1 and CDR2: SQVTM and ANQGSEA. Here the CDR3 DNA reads TGCAGCGTTGAAAAACAGGTTGTCGGCTATGGCTACACCTTC. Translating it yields CSVEKQVVGYGYTF. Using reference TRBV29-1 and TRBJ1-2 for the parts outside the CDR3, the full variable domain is SAVISQKPSRDICQRGTSLTIQCQVDSQVTMMFWYRQQPGQSLTLIATANQGSEATYESGFVIDKFPISRPNLTFSTLTVSNMSPEDSSIYLCSVEKQVVGYGYTFGSGTRLTVV.